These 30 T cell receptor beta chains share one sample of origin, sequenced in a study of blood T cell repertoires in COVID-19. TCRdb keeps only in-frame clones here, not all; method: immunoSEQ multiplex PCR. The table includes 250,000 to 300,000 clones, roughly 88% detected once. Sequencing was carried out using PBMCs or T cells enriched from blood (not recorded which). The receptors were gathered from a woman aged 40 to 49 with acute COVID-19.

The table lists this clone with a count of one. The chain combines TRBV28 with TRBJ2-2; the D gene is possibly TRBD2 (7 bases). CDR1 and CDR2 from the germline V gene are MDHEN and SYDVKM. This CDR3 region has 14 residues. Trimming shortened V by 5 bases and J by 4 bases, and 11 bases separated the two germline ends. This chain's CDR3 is CASSPRGPTGELFF. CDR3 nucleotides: TGTGCCAGCAGTCCGCGGGGGCCCACCGGGGAGCTGTTTTTT.

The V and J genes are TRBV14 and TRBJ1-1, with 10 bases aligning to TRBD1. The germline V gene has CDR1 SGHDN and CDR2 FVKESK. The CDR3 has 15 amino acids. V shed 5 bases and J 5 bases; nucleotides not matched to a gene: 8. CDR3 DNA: TGTGCCAGCAGCAAGGACAGGGGGACGGGAACTGAAGCTTTCTTT. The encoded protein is CASSKDRGTGTEAFF.

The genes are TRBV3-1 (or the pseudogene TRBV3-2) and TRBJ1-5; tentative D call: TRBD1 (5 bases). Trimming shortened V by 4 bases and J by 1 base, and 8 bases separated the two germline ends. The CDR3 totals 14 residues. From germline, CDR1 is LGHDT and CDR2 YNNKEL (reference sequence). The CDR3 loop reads CASSPGSSNQPQHF. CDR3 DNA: TGTGCCAGCAGCCCAGGGTCGAGCAATCAGCCCCAGCATTTT.

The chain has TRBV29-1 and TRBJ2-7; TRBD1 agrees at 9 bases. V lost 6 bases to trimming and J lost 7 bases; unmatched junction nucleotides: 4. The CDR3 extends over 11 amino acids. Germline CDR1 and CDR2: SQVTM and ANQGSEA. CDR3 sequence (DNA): TGCAGCGTACAGGGGGCTGGGGAGCAGTACTTC. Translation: CSVQGAGEQYF.

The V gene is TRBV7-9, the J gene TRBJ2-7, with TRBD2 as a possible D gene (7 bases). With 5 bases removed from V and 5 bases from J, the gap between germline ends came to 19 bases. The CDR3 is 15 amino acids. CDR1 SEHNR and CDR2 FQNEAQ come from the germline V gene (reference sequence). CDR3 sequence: CASSPRGGAEHEQYF. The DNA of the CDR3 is TGTGCCAGCAGCCCCCGTGGGGGGGCCGAACACGAGCAGTACTTC.

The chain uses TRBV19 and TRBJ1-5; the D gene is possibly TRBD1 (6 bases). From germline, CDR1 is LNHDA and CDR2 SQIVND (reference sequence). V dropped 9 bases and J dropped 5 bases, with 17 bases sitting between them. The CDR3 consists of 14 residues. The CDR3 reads CASHREGGYQPQHF. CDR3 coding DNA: TGTGCCAGCCACAGGGAGGGAGGATATCAGCCCCAGCATTTT.

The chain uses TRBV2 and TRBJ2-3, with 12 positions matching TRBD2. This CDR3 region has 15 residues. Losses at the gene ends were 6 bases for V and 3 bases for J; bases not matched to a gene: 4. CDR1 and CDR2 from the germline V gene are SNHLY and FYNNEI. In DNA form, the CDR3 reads TGTGCCAGCAGACCTAGCGGGGGGGCTACAGATACGCAGTATTTT. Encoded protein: CASRPSGGATDTQYF.

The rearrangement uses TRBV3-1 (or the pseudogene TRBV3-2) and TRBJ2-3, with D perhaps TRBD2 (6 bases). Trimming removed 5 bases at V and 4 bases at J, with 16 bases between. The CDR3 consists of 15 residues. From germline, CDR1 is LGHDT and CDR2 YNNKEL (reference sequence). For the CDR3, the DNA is TGTGCCAGCAGCTGGGCGGGACTTAACGCAGATACGCAGTATTTT. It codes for CASSWAGLNADTQYF.

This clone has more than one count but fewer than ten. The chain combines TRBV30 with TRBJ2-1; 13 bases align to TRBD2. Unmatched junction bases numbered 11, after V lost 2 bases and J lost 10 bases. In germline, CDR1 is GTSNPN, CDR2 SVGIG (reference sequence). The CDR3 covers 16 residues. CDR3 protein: CAWSSPLAGGHREQFF. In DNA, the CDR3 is TGTGCCTGGAGTTCCCCACTAGCGGGAGGGCACAGGGAGCAGTTCTTC. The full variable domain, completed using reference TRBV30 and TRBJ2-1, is SQTIHQWPATLVQPVGSPLSLECTVEGTSNPNLYWYRQAAGRGLQLLFYSVGIGQISSEVPQNLSASRPQDRQFILSSKKLLLSDSGFYLCAWSSPLAGGHREQFFGPGTRLTVL.

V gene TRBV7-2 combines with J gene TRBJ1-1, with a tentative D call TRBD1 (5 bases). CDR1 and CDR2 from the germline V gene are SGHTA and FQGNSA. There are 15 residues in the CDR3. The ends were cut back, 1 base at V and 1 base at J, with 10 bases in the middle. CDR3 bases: TGTGCCAGCAGCTTAGAGGGGCCAGCGAACACTGAAGCTTTCTTT. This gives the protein CASSLEGPANTEAFF.

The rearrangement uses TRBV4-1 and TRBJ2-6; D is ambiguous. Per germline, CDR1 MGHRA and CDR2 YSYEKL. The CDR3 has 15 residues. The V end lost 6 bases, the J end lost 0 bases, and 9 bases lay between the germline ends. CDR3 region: CASRNISSGANVLTF. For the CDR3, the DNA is TGCGCCAGCAGGAACATAAGCTCTGGGGCCAACGTCCTGACTTTC.

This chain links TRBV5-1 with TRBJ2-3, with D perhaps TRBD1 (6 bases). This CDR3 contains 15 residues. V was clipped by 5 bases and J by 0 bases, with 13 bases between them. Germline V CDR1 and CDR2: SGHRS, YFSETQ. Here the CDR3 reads CASSIGTRSTDTQYF. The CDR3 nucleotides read TGCGCCAGCAGTATCGGGACACGTAGCACAGATACGCAGTATTTT. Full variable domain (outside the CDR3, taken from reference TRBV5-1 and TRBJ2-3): KAGVTQTPRYLIKTRGQQVTLSCSPISGHRSVSWYQQTPGQGLQFLFEYFSETQRNKGNFPGRFSGRQFSNSRSEMNVSTLELGDSALYLCASSIGTRSTDTQYFGPGTRLTVL.

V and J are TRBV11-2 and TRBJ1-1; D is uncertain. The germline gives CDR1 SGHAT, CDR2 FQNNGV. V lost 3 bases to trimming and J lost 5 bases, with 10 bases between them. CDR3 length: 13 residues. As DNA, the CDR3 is TGTGCCAGCAGCTTGGAGGTCAGGACTGAAGCTTTCTTT. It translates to CASSLEVRTEAFF. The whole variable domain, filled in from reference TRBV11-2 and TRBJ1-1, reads EAGVAQSPRYKIIEKRQSVAFWCNPISGHATLYWYQQILGQGPKLLIQFQNNGVVDDSQLPKDRFSAERLKGVDSTLKIQPAKLEDSAVYLCASSLEVRTEAFFGQGTRLTVV.

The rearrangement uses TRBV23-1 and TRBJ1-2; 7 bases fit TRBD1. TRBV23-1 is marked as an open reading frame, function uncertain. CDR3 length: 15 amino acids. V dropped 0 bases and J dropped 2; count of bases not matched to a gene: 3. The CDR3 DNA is TGCGCCAGCAGTCAATCGACAGGGATAAACTATGGCTACACCTTC. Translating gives CASSQSTGINYGYTF.

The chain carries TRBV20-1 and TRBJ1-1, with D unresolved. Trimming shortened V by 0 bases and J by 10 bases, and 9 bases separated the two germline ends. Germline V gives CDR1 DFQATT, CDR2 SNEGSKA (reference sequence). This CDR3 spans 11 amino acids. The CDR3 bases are TGCAGTGCTAGAGATGTGCGCGGAGCTTTCTTT. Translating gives CSARDVRGAFF.

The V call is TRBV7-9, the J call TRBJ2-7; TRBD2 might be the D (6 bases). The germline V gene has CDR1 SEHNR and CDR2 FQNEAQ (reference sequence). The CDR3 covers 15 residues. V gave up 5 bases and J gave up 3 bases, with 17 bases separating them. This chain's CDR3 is CASSGSGARIYEQYF. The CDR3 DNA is TGTGCCAGCAGCGGTAGCGGAGCCCGGATCTACGAGCAGTACTTC.

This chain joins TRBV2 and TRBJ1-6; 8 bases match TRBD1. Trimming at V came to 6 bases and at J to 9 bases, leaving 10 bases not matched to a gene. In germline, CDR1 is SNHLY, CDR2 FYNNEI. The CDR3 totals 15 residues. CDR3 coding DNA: TGTGCCAGCAGCAACGAAGGACAGGGCGGTTCACCCCTCCACTTT. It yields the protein CASSNEGQGGSPLHF.

The CDR3 protein is CASSSRLAGTSDTQYF. The CDR3 region has the DNA TGTGCCAGCAGTTCCAGACTAGCGGGGACATCAGATACGCAGTATTTT. The chain carries TRBV27 and TRBJ2-3; 11 nucleotides agree with TRBD2. This CDR3 is 16 amino acids long. Germline lookup yields CDR1 MNHEY and CDR2 SMNVEV (reference sequence). J was trimmed by 4 bases and V by 4 bases; bases with no gene match: 7.

The CDR3 DNA is TGTGCCAGCAGCTTAGCGCGTCTAGCGGGAGGTCTGGGGAGGAATGAGCAGTTCTTC. Amino acid sequence: CASSLARLAGGLGRNEQFF. The chain uses TRBV7-9 and TRBJ2-1; 11 bases match TRBD2. Germline V CDR1 and CDR2: SEHNR, FQNEAQ (reference sequence). J was trimmed by 7 bases and V by 0 bases; bases with no gene match: 14. The CDR3 totals 19 residues.

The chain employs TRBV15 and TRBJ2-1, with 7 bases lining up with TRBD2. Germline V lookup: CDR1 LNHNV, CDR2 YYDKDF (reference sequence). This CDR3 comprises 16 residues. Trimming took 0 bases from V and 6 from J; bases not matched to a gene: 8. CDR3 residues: CATSRDKTSVSNEQFF. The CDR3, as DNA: TGTGCCACCAGCAGAGATAAAACTAGCGTAAGCAATGAGCAGTTCTTC. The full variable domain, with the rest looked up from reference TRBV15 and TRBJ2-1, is DAMVIQNPRYQVTQFGKPVTLSCSQTLNHNVMYWYQQKSSQAPKLLFHYYDKDFNNEADTPDNFQSRRPNTSFCFLDIRSPGLGDTAMYLCATSRDKTSVSNEQFFGPGTRLTVL.

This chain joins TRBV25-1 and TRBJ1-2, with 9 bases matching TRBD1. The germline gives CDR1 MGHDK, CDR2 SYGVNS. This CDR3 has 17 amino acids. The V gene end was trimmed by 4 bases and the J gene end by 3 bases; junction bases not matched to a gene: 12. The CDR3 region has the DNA TGTGCCAGCAGTGGAGGGGCCCGTTGGACAGGGGACTATGGCTACACCTTC. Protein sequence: CASSGGARWTGDYGYTF.

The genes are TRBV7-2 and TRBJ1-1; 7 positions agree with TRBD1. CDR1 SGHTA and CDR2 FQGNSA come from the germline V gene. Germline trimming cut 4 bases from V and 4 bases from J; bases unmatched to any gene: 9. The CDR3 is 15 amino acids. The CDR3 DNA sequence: TGTGCCAGCAGCTCGCGATACAGGGGAGTCACTGAAGCTTTCTTT. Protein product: CASSSRYRGVTEAFF.

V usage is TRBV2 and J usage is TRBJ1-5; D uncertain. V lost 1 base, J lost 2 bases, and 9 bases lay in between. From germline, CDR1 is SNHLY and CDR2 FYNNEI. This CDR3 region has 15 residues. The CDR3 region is CASSEEVSRNQPQHF. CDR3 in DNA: TGTGCCAGCAGTGAAGAAGTCAGTCGCAATCAGCCCCAGCATTTT.

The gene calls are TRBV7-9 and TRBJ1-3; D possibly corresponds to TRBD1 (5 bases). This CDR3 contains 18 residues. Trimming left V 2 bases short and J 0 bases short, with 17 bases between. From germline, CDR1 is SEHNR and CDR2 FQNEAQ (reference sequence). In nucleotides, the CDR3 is TGTGCCAGCAGCTTACTTGTAGGAGGGGTCTTCTCTGGAAACACCATATATTTT. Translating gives CASSLLVGGVFSGNTIYF.

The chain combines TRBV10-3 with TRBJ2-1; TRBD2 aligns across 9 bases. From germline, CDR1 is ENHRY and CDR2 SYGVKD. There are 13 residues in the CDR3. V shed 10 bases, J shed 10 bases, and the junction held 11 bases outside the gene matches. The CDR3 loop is CASGSGSLEEQFF. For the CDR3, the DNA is TGTGCCAGCGGTAGCGGGAGTTTGGAGGAGCAGTTCTTC.

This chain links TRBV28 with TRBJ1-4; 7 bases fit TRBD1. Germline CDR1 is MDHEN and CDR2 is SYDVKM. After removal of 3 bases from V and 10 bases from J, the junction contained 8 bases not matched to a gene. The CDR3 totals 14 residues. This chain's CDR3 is CASSFDRVRGKLFF. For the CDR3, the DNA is TGTGCCAGCAGTTTCGACAGGGTTAGGGGAAAACTGTTTTTT.

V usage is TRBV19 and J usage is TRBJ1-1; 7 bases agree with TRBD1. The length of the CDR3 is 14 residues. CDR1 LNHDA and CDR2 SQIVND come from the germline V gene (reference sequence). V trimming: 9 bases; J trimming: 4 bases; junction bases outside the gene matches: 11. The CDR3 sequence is CASRTGHLGTEAFF. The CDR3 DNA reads TGTGCCAGCAGGACAGGACATTTGGGCACTGAAGCTTTCTTT. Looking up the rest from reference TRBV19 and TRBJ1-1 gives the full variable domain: DGGITQSPKYLFRKEGQNVTLSCEQNLNHDAMYWYRQDPGQGLRLIYYSQIVNDFQKGDIAEGYSVSREKKESFPLTVTSAQKNPTAFYLCASRTGHLGTEAFFGQGTRLTVV.

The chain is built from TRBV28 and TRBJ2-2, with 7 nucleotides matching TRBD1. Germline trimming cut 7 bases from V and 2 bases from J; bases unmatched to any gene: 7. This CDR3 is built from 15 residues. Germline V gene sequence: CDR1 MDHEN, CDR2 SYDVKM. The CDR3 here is CASITRDRNTGELFF. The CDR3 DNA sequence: TGTGCCAGCATTACCAGGGACAGAAACACCGGGGAGCTGTTTTTT.

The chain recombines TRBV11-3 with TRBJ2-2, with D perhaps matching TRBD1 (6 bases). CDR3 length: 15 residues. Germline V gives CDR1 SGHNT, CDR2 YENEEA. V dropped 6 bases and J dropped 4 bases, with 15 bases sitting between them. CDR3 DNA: TGTGCCAGCAGTTACAGGGTGGTCGGCACCGGGGAGCTGTTTTTT. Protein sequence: CASSYRVVGTGELFF.

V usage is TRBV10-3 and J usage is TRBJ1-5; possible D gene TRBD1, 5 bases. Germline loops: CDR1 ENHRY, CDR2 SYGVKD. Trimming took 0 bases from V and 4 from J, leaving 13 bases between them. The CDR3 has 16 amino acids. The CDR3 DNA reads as TGTGCCATCAGTGAGTCGGGACTGGGCAGTAATCAGCCCCAGCATTTT. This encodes CAISESGLGSNQPQHF.